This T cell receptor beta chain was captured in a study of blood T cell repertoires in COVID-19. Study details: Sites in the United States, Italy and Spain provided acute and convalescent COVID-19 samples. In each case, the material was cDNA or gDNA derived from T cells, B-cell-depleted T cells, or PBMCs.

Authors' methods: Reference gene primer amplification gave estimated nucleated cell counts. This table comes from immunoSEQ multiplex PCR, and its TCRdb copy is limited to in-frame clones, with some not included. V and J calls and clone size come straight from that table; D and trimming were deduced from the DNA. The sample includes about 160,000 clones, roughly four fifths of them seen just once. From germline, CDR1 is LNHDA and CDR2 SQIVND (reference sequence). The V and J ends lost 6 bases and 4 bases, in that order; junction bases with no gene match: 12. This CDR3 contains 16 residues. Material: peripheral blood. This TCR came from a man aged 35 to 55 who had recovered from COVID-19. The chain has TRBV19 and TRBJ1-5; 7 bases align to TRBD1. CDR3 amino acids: CASSHPKGQRNQPQHF. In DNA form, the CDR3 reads TGTGCCAGTAGCCACCCGAAGGGACAGAGAAATCAGCCCCAGCATTTT.